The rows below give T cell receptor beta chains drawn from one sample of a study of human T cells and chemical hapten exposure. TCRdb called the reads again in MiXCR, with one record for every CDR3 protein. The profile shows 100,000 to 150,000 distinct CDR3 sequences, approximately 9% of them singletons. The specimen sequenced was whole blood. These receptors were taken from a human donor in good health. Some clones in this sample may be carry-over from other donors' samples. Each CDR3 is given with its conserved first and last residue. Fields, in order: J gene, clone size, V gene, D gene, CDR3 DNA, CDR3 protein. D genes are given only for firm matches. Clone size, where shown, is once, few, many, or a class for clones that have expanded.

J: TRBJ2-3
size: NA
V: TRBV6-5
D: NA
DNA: TGTGCCAACAGTTTGGCGAGGGGATGGACAGATACGCAGTATTTT
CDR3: CANSLARGWTDTQYF

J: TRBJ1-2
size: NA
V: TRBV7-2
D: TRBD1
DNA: TGTGCCAGCAGCTCGGGGACAGGCGCCTATGGCTACACCTTC
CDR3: CASSSGTGAYGYTF

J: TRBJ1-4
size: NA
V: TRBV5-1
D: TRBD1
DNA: TGCGCCAGCAGCCCTGGGGAGGACAGGGGGGATGAAAAACTGTTTTTT
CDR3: CASSPGEDRGDEKLFF

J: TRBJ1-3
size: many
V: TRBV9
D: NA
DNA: TGTGCCAGCAGCGGGCCAAAACGGGGGTCCTCTGGAAACACCATATATTTT
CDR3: CASSGPKRGSSGNTIYF

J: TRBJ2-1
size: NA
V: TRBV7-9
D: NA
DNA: TGTGCCAGCAGCTTAATAACCTCTCCCCTCTACAATGAGCAGTTCTTC
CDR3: CASSLITSPLYNEQFF

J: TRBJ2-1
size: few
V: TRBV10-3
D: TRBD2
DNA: TGTGCCATCAGTGCGCCCGACGTAGCGGGGGGATACAATGAGCAGTTCTTC
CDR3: CAISAPDVAGGYNEQFF

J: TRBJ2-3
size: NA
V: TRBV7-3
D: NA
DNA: TGTGCCAGCAGCTTATACCGTGCGAGTAGCACAGATACGCAGTATTTT
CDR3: CASSLYRASSTDTQYF

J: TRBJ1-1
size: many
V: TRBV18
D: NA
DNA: TGTGCCAGCTCTCCCGGTTCAAACACTGAAGCTTTCTTT
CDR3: CASSPGSNTEAFF

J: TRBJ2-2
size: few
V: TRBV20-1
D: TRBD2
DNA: TGCAGTGTTCGTTCTAGCGGGGTGAACACCGGGGAGCTGTTTTTT
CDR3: CSVRSSGVNTGELFF

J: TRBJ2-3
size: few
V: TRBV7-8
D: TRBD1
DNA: TGTGCCAGCAGCCATCGGACAGGGACAGATACGCAGTATTTT
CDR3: CASSHRTGTDTQYF

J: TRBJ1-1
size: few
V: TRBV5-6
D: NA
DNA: TGTGCCAGCAGCTCCGGACAGCTAGGCACTGAAGCTTTCTTT
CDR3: CASSSGQLGTEAFF

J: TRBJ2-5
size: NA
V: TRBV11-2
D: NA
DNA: TGTGCCAGCAGCCGCGGGGCGGGGCTGGGGGAGACCCAGTACTTC
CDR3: CASSRGAGLGETQYF

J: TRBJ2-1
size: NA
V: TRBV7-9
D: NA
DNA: TGTGCCAGCAGCTTAGTCCCAGGGGCGAATGAGCAGTTCTTC
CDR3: CASSLVPGANEQFF

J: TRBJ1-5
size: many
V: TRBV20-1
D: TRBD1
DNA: TGCAGTGCTTCACAGGGGGCAGATCAGCCCCAGCATTTT
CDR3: CSASQGADQPQHF

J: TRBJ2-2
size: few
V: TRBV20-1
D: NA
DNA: TGCAGTGCTATATTTAGGAACACCGGGGAGCTGTTTTTT
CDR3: CSAIFRNTGELFF

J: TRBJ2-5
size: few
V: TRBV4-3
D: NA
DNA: TGCGCCAGCAGCCAAGATCCTCAAGAGACCCAGTACTTC
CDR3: CASSQDPQETQYF

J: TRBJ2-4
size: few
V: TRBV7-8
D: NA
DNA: TGTGCCAGCGGGGGGGGCCCCAAAAACATTCAGTACTTC
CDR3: CASGGGPKNIQYF

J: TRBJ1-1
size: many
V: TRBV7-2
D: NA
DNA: TGTGCCAGCAGCATGACTGGGGGGAGAACTGAAGCTTTCTTT
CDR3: CASSMTGGRTEAFF

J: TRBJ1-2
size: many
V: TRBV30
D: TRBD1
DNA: TGTGCCTGGGGACAGGGAGCTAACTATGGCTACACCTTC
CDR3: CAWGQGANYGYTF

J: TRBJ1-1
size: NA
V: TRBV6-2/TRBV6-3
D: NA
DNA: TGTGCCAGCATAAGTGGACTAGAAGCTTTCTTT
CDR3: CASISGLEAFF

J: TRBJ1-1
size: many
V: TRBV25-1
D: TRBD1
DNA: TGTGCCAGCAGTGCGTTTGGGACAGGGACGAACACTGAAGCTTTCTTT
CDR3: CASSAFGTGTNTEAFF

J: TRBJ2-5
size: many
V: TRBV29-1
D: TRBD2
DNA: TGCAGCGTTCCCCTAAACGTAGCGGGCCGAGCCCAAGAGACCCAGTACTTC
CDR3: CSVPLNVAGRAQETQYF

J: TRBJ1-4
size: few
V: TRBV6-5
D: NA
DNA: TGTGCCAGCAGTAGGGGGAGGGATGAAAAACTGTTTTTT
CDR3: CASSRGRDEKLFF

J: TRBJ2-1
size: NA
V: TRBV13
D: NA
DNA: TGTGCCAGCAGCTTAGGCCGAGGCGAGCAGTTCTTC
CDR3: CASSLGRGEQFF

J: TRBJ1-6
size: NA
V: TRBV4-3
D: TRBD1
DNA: TGCGCCAGCAGCCAAGATTGGGGTCAGGGGGCCTCACCCCTCCACTTT
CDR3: CASSQDWGQGASPLHF

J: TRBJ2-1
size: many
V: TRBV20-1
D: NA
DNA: TGCAGTGCTAGAGACCAGGACCGATTGTACAATGAGCAGTTCTTC
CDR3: CSARDQDRLYNEQFF

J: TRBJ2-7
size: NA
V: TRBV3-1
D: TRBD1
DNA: TGTGCCAGCAGCCCCGGGACAGGGGTCCACGAGCAGTACTTC
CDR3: CASSPGTGVHEQYF

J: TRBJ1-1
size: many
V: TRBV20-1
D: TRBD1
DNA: TGCAGTGCGACCCCCCAGGGGGGCACTGAAGCTTTCTTT
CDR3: CSATPQGGTEAFF

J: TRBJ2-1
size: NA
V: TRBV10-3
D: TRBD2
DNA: TGTGCCATCAGCGAGCGGGACCCCGGGTTAAACAATGAGCAGTTCTTC
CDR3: CAISERDPGLNNEQFF

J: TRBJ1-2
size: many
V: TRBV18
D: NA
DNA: TGTGCCAGCTCACCACTATCCAGGGTGAAGGATGGCTACACCTTC
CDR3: CASSPLSRVKDGYTF

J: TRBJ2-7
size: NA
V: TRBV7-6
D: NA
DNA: TGTGCCAGCAGCCCACAGCCCGGGACCAGCTCCTACGAGCAGTACTTC
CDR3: CASSPQPGTSSYEQYF

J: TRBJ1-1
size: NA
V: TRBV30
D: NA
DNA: TGTGCCTGGAGTGTACCCGGGGCAAGAACGGACACTGAAGCTTTCTTT
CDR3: CAWSVPGARTDTEAFF

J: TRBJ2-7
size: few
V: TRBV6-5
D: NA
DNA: TGTGCCAGCAGTTACTCTCAAGGGGGGGGTGCCTACGAGCAGTACTTC
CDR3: CASSYSQGGGAYEQYF

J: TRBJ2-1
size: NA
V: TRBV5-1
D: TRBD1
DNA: TGCGCCAGCAGCTATCCCGGGACAGGGCGTGGGATGGACAATGAGCAGTTCTTC
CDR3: CASSYPGTGRGMDNEQFF

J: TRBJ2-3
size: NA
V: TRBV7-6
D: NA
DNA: TGTGCCAGCAGCTTACAAGCGGCAGATACGCAGTATTTT
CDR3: CASSLQAADTQYF

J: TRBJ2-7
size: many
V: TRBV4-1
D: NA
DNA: TGCGCCAGCAGCCAAGATCGGGAGACTAGGTACGAGCAGTACTTC
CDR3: CASSQDRETRYEQYF

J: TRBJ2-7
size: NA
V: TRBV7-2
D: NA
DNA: TGTGCCAGCAGCAACCGGGACACCCACGAGCAGTACTTC
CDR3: CASSNRDTHEQYF

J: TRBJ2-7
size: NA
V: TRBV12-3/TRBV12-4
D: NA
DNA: TGTGCCAGCAGCCCCCTCCAGGGGGGACCCTACGAGCAGTACTTC
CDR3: CASSPLQGGPYEQYF

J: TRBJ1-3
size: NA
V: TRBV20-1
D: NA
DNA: TGCAGTGCTAGAGGGGGAGGAAACACCATATATTTT
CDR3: CSARGGGNTIYF